The rows below give T cell receptor beta chains drawn from one sample of a study of cytomegalovirus exposure and HLA in healthy donors. TCRdb keeps only in-frame clones here, not all; method: immunoSEQ multiplex PCR. The repertoire table contains about 140,000 clones. Sequencing was carried out using PBMCs. All receptors come from a male donor in good health and CMV-seronegative. Each CDR3 is given with its conserved first and last residue. A D gene is named only where the DNA matches it firmly.

v_call: TRBV6-6
d_call: -
j_call: TRBJ1-3
cdr3_nt: TGTGCCAGCAGCGTGGACGGAGGCTCTGGAAACACCATATATTTT
cdr3_aa: CASSVDGGSGNTIYF

v_call: TRBV9
d_call: TRBD2
j_call: TRBJ2-4
cdr3_nt: TGTGCCAGCAGTGGGGGGGGAGGGAAAAACATTCAGTACTTC
cdr3_aa: CASSGGGGKNIQYF

v_call: TRBV9
d_call: TRBD2
j_call: TRBJ2-5
cdr3_nt: TGTGCCAGTACTCGTCTAGCGGGAGGTCAGACCCAGTACTTC
cdr3_aa: CASTRLAGGQTQYF

v_call: TRBV29-1
d_call: -
j_call: TRBJ2-7
cdr3_nt: TGCAGCGTTGCGGGGGTCCTGGACGAGCAGTACTTC
cdr3_aa: CSVAGVLDEQYF

v_call: TRBV6-5
d_call: -
j_call: TRBJ2-5
cdr3_nt: TGTGCCAGCAGTTACCACAGGGGGGGGCAAGAGACCCAGTACTTC
cdr3_aa: CASSYHRGGQETQYF

v_call: TRBV19
d_call: TRBD1
j_call: TRBJ2-7
cdr3_nt: TGTGCCAGTAGTAGCCCGCCGGGGACAGGCATCTACGAGCAGTACTTC
cdr3_aa: CASSSPPGTGIYEQYF

v_call: TRBV19
d_call: -
j_call: TRBJ2-7
cdr3_nt: TGTGCCAGTAGCCTTAGCGGAGAACTATACGAGCAGTACTTC
cdr3_aa: CASSLSGELYEQYF

v_call: TRBV7-9
d_call: -
j_call: TRBJ2-7
cdr3_nt: TGTGCCAGCAGCCCTATCAAGGGGGAGCAGTACTTC
cdr3_aa: CASSPIKGEQYF

v_call: TRBV6-5
d_call: -
j_call: TRBJ1-3
cdr3_nt: TGTGCCAGCAGTCGCGGGCCCTTCTCTGGAAACACCATATATTTT
cdr3_aa: CASSRGPFSGNTIYF

v_call: TRBV18
d_call: TRBD1
j_call: TRBJ1-6
cdr3_nt: TGTGCCAGCTCACTTGGACAGGGAAGCTCACCCCTCCACTTT
cdr3_aa: CASSLGQGSSPLHF

v_call: TRBV27
d_call: -
j_call: TRBJ2-6
cdr3_nt: TGTGCCAGCAGTTTATCGTCCCGGAGCTCTGGGGCCAACGTCCTGACTTTC
cdr3_aa: CASSLSSRSSGANVLTF

v_call: TRBV10-1
d_call: TRBD2
j_call: TRBJ2-3
cdr3_nt: TGCGCCAGCAGTACCCCTCTAGCGGTAAGGGTCCCAGATACGCAGTATTTT
cdr3_aa: CASSTPLAVRVPDTQYF

v_call: TRBV18
d_call: TRBD1
j_call: TRBJ2-3
cdr3_nt: TGTGCCAGCTCATCAAGCACAGGGGGAACTAGCACAGATACGCAGTATTTT
cdr3_aa: CASSSSTGGTSTDTQYF

v_call: TRBV6-5
d_call: -
j_call: TRBJ1-2
cdr3_nt: TGTGCCAGCAGTTACTCAGCAGGGGATGGCTACACCTTC
cdr3_aa: CASSYSAGDGYTF

v_call: TRBV14
d_call: TRBD2
j_call: TRBJ2-7
cdr3_nt: TGTGCCAGCAGCCGCCGACTAGCGGGGGACGAGCAGTACTTC
cdr3_aa: CASSRRLAGDEQYF

v_call: TRBV5-6
d_call: TRBD2
j_call: TRBJ2-5
cdr3_nt: TGTGCCAGCAGCTTAGGGCGGGGGGGCTGGGAGACCCAGTACTTC
cdr3_aa: CASSLGRGGWETQYF

v_call: TRBV19
d_call: -
j_call: TRBJ2-7
cdr3_nt: TGTGCCAGTAGAGGGGACTACGAGCAGTACTTC
cdr3_aa: CASRGDYEQYF

v_call: TRBV7-9
d_call: -
j_call: TRBJ1-5
cdr3_nt: TGTGCCAGCAGCCCCCGGGAAAATCAGCCCCAGCATTTT
cdr3_aa: CASSPRENQPQHF

v_call: TRBV30
d_call: TRBD1
j_call: TRBJ1-1
cdr3_nt: TGTGCCTCAAGTCAGGGACAGCGGGACACTGAAGCTTTCTTT
cdr3_aa: CASSQGQRDTEAFF

v_call: TRBV30
d_call: -
j_call: TRBJ1-1
cdr3_nt: TGTGCCTGGAATCAGGGGACTGAAGCTTTCTTT
cdr3_aa: CAWNQGTEAFF

v_call: TRBV9
d_call: -
j_call: TRBJ1-1
cdr3_nt: TGTGCCAGCAGCGTCACATCTTGGACAACGAACACTGAAGCTTTCTTT
cdr3_aa: CASSVTSWTTNTEAFF

v_call: TRBV11-2
d_call: TRBD2
j_call: TRBJ2-7
cdr3_nt: TGTGCCAGCAGCTTAGAAGCGGGGGGGCCCTACGAGCAGTACTTC
cdr3_aa: CASSLEAGGPYEQYF

v_call: TRBV7-6
d_call: TRBD2
j_call: TRBJ2-7
cdr3_nt: TGTGCCAGCGGCCCGTTGGGACTAGTCTACGAGCAGTACTTC
cdr3_aa: CASGPLGLVYEQYF

v_call: TRBV28
d_call: -
j_call: TRBJ1-5
cdr3_nt: TGTGCCAGCAGTTTCCAGGGAAGACAGCCCCAGCATTTT
cdr3_aa: CASSFQGRQPQHF

v_call: TRBV13
d_call: -
j_call: TRBJ2-5
cdr3_nt: TGTGCCAGCAGTCTTCTCGGGAGCCCAGAGACCCAGTACTTC
cdr3_aa: CASSLLGSPETQYF

v_call: TRBV7-6
d_call: -
j_call: TRBJ2-3
cdr3_nt: TGTGCCAGCAGCCCAGAACCGGGGGTAGATACGCAGTATTTT
cdr3_aa: CASSPEPGVDTQYF

v_call: TRBV7-3
d_call: -
j_call: TRBJ2-3
cdr3_nt: TGTGCCAGCAGCTTTCAGGGGGGTAGAGATACGCAGTATTTT
cdr3_aa: CASSFQGGRDTQYF

v_call: TRBV29-1
d_call: TRBD2
j_call: TRBJ2-5
cdr3_nt: TGCAGCACCCGACTAGCGAGCCAAGAGACCCAGTACTTC
cdr3_aa: CSTRLASQETQYF

v_call: TRBV7-9
d_call: -
j_call: TRBJ1-3
cdr3_nt: TGTGCCAGCATTATTAGCTCTGGAAACACCATATATTTT
cdr3_aa: CASIISSGNTIYF

v_call: TRBV5-1
d_call: -
j_call: TRBJ1-6
cdr3_nt: TGCGCCAGCAGCTCCGGAGGAGGGAATGGGTCACCCCTCCACTTT
cdr3_aa: CASSSGGGNGSPLHF

v_call: TRBV30
d_call: -
j_call: TRBJ1-6
cdr3_nt: TGTGCCTGGAGGCCCGACAGGATCTCCTATAATTCACCCCTCCACTTT
cdr3_aa: CAWRPDRISYNSPLHF

v_call: TRBV5-4
d_call: TRBD2
j_call: TRBJ2-2
cdr3_nt: TGTGCCAGCAGCCCCGGACTAGCAGTCACCGGGGAGCTGTTTTTT
cdr3_aa: CASSPGLAVTGELFF

v_call: TRBV27
d_call: -
j_call: TRBJ1-5
cdr3_nt: TGTGCCAGCAGTCCGGGTCAGGGGACTCAGCCCCAGCATTTT
cdr3_aa: CASSPGQGTQPQHF

v_call: TRBV11-2
d_call: -
j_call: TRBJ1-3
cdr3_nt: TGTGCCAGCAGCTTATTCCTGACAGCCACCTCTGGAAACACCATATATTTT
cdr3_aa: CASSLFLTATSGNTIYF

v_call: TRBV28
d_call: TRBD1
j_call: TRBJ1-1
cdr3_nt: TGTGCCAGCAGCTCCCGGGACAGGGGGCGTAGGGCTGAAGCTTTCTTT
cdr3_aa: CASSSRDRGRRAEAFF

v_call: TRBV29-1
d_call: -
j_call: TRBJ1-1
cdr3_nt: TGCAGCGTCCAACAGGGCCAAACTGAAGCTTTCTTT
cdr3_aa: CSVQQGQTEAFF

v_call: TRBV30
d_call: -
j_call: TRBJ1-2
cdr3_nt: TGTGCCTGGAGAAACCGGCGATCGGGGGGCTACACCTTC
cdr3_aa: CAWRNRRSGGYTF

v_call: TRBV7-2
d_call: -
j_call: TRBJ1-2
cdr3_nt: TGTGCCAGCAGCTTAGATCGAGGTTTCCGAGGCTACACCTTC
cdr3_aa: CASSLDRGFRGYTF

v_call: TRBV5-1
d_call: -
j_call: TRBJ2-3
cdr3_nt: TGCGCCAGCAGCTTGGGTGCAGGCTACACAGATACGCAGTATTTT
cdr3_aa: CASSLGAGYTDTQYF

v_call: TRBV30
d_call: -
j_call: TRBJ2-5
cdr3_nt: TGTGCCTGGAGAAAGACAGCCCAAGAGACCCAGTACTTC
cdr3_aa: CAWRKTAQETQYF

v_call: TRBV7-2
d_call: TRBD1
j_call: TRBJ2-5
cdr3_nt: TGTGCCAGCAGCCTCCGGACAGGGCAATGGGAGACCCAGTACTTC
cdr3_aa: CASSLRTGQWETQYF

v_call: TRBV11-2
d_call: -
j_call: TRBJ2-4
cdr3_nt: TGTGCCAGCAGCTTAGAGGCCCGCGGCACCAACCTCCTAGCCAAAAACATTCAGTACTTC
cdr3_aa: CASSLEARGTNLLAKNIQYF

v_call: TRBV19
d_call: -
j_call: TRBJ1-1
cdr3_nt: TGTGCCAGTAGCCATCTCCAGTTTATGAACACTGAAGCTTTCTTT
cdr3_aa: CASSHLQFMNTEAFF

v_call: TRBV6-1
d_call: -
j_call: TRBJ1-6
cdr3_nt: TGTGCCAGCAGTGACCACAGGACAGCCTATAATTCACCCCTCCACTTT
cdr3_aa: CASSDHRTAYNSPLHF

v_call: TRBV30
d_call: -
j_call: TRBJ2-3
cdr3_nt: TGTGCCTGGAGTGCCCTAACAGATACGCAGTATTTT
cdr3_aa: CAWSALTDTQYF

v_call: TRBV27
d_call: -
j_call: TRBJ1-2
cdr3_nt: TGTGCCAGCGGGTCGCAGGGAAGCGGCTACACCTTC
cdr3_aa: CASGSQGSGYTF

v_call: TRBV2
d_call: TRBD1
j_call: TRBJ1-2
cdr3_nt: TGTGCCAGCACCCCTGACAGGGTGGAAGGCTACACCTTC
cdr3_aa: CASTPDRVEGYTF

v_call: TRBV29-1
d_call: TRBD1
j_call: TRBJ2-1
cdr3_nt: TGCAGCGTTGAGATCATAGAGGGGGCCGACAATGAGCAGTTCTTC
cdr3_aa: CSVEIIEGADNEQFF

v_call: TRBV18
d_call: TRBD1
j_call: TRBJ2-1
cdr3_nt: TGTGCCAGCTCACCAGGACAGGGGGCGGACAATGAGCAGTTCTTC
cdr3_aa: CASSPGQGADNEQFF

v_call: TRBV5-1
d_call: TRBD2
j_call: TRBJ2-5
cdr3_nt: TGCGCCAGCCTACCCACGGGACTAGCGGGTAGGGAGACCCAGTACTTC
cdr3_aa: CASLPTGLAGRETQYF

v_call: TRBV7-9
d_call: TRBD1
j_call: TRBJ1-1
cdr3_nt: TGTGCCAGCAGCCCAGGGACAGGGGGCGGTTTAGGCACTGAAGCTTTCTTT
cdr3_aa: CASSPGTGGGLGTEAFF

v_call: TRBV2
d_call: -
j_call: TRBJ2-7
cdr3_nt: TGTGCCAGCACTGTCGAGGGGGGGAATATGGGTTACGAGCAGTACTTC
cdr3_aa: CASTVEGGNMGYEQYF

v_call: TRBV19
d_call: TRBD1
j_call: TRBJ1-2
cdr3_nt: TGTGCCAGTTTGACCCGACAGGGAAGCATGGGCGGCTACACCTTC
cdr3_aa: CASLTRQGSMGGYTF

v_call: TRBV7-2
d_call: TRBD2
j_call: TRBJ2-1
cdr3_nt: TGTGCCAGCAGCTTAGAGGCTAGCGGGGGTCCTAGGTTCTTC
cdr3_aa: CASSLEASGGPRFF

v_call: TRBV20-1
d_call: -
j_call: TRBJ1-1
cdr3_nt: TGCAGTGCTCCAGGGAACACTGAAGCTTTCTTT
cdr3_aa: CSAPGNTEAFF